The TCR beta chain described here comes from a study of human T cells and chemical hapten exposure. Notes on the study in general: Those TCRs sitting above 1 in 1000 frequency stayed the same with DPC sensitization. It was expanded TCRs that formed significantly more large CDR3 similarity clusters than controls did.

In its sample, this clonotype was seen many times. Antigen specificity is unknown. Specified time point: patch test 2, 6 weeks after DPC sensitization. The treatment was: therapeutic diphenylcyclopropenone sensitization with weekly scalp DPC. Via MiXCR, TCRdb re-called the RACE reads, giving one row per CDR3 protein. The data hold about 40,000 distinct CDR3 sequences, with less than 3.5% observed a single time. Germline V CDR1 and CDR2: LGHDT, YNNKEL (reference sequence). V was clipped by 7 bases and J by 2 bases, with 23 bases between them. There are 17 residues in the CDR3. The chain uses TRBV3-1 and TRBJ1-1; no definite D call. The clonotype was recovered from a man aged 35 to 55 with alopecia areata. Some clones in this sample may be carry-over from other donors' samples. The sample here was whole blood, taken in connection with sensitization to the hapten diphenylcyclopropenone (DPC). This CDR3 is CASTPTGVSSRNTEAFF. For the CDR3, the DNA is TGTGCCAGCACCCCTACCGGGGTTAGTTCAAGAAACACTGAAGCTTTCTTT.